The 20 T cell receptor beta chains given below trace back to one sample, sequenced in a study of CD8 T cells in ankylosing spondylitis. Using its own MiXCR run on the 5' RACE reads, TCRdb lists one record per CDR3 protein. The sample lists about 240,000 distinct CDR3 sequences, around 11% occurring once. The sequenced sample consisted of blood, either unsorted or a sorted T cell fraction (not recorded which). These TCRs come from a male donor with ankylosing spondylitis or in good health (not recorded which).

This clonotype was picked up many times. The CDR3 DNA sequence: TGTGCCAGCAGTTTAATGGGAGGCAATCAGCCCCAGCATTTT. This encodes CASSLMGGNQPQHF. The chain has TRBV28 and TRBJ1-5; D not certain. In germline, CDR1 is MDHEN, CDR2 SYDVKM. Trimming took 2 bases from V and 2 from J, leaving 7 bases between them. The CDR3 runs to 14 residues.

The chain combines TRBV27 with TRBJ2-7; D not resolved. Germline V CDR1 and CDR2: MNHEY, SMNVEV (reference sequence). This CDR3 contains 11 residues. V dropped 8 bases and J dropped 4 bases, with 9 bases sitting between them. CDR3 amino acids: CASGYGYEQYF. The CDR3 bases are TGTGCCAGCGGGTACGGGTACGAGCAGTACTTC.

This clonotype was observed many times. The chain links TRBV5-1 to TRBJ2-1, with D perhaps matching TRBD1 or TRBD2 (5 bases each). In germline, CDR1 is SGHRS, CDR2 YFSETQ. V dropped 0 bases and J dropped 4 bases, with 14 bases sitting between them. This CDR3 has 16 residues. The CDR3: CASSLGGTVPYNEQFF. The CDR3 nucleotides are TGCGCCAGCAGCTTGGGGGGGACGGTGCCATACAATGAGCAGTTCTTC.

This clonotype was seen ten or more times. The chain combines TRBV5-5 with TRBJ2-7; tentative D call: TRBD1 (7 bases). V was cut by 6 bases and J by 2 bases, with 18 bases left in between. Germline values: CDR1 SGHKS, CDR2 YYEKEE (reference sequence). The CDR3 runs to 15 residues. CDR3 in amino acids: CASIPEGAMTYEQYF. Written as DNA, the CDR3 is TGTGCCAGCATCCCGGAGGGGGCAATGACCTACGAGCAGTACTTC.

This clonotype has only a few counts. The chain employs TRBV12-3 or TRBV12-4 and TRBJ1-1; unclear D gene. Deletions cut 7 bases from V and 1 base from J, with 7 bases between. The CDR3 is 12 residues long. The CDR3 spells CASTNTNTEAFF. CDR3 nucleotides: TGTGCCAGCACCAATACGAACACTGAAGCTTTCTTT.

In this sample, this clonotype turned up a few times. The genes are TRBV6-5 and TRBJ1-2; unclear D gene. Trimming stripped 7 bases from V and 4 bases from J, with 16 bases between. The CDR3 covers 14 residues. Germline CDR1 reads MNHEY; CDR2 reads SVGAGI. For the CDR3, the DNA is TGTGCCAGCAAGGTGGATGGGCCGGGCTATGGCTACACCTTC. Translated, it gives CASKVDGPGYGYTF.

This clonotype was picked up many times. The V call is TRBV12-3 or TRBV12-4, the J call TRBJ2-3, with TRBD1 matching 11 bases. The CDR3 runs to 15 residues. Losses at the gene ends were 5 bases for V and 4 bases for J; bases not matched to a gene: 5. Here the CDR3 reads CASSPAGQGADTQYF. CDR3 DNA: TGTGCCAGCAGTCCCGCGGGACAGGGGGCAGATACGCAGTATTTT.

At least ten counts were recorded for this clonotype. This chain connects TRBV5-1 to TRBJ2-1; no definite D call. The CDR3 totals 13 residues. Trimming shortened V by 0 bases and J by 8 bases, and 9 bases separated the two germline ends. CDR1 SGHRS and CDR2 YFSETQ come from the germline V gene. The CDR3 bases are TGCGCCAGCAGCTTGGGGCCCGCCGATGAGCAGTTCTTC. Translation: CASSLGPADEQFF.

This clonotype was seen ten or more times. V usage is TRBV3-1 and J usage is TRBJ1-1; maybe TRBD1 (5 bases). CDR3 size: 14 residues. The V end lost 6 bases, the J end lost 3 bases, and 14 bases lay between the germline ends. CDR1 and CDR2 from the germline V gene are LGHDT and YNNKEL (reference sequence). The CDR3 spells CASSPRLGDTEAFF. CDR3 DNA sequence: TGTGCCAGCAGTCCCCGGTTGGGGGACACTGAAGCTTTCTTT.

This clonotype has a count of ten or more. The chain joins TRBV5-1 to TRBJ2-7; D is undetermined. Germline V gene sequence: CDR1 SGHRS, CDR2 YFSETQ. The CDR3 runs to 18 residues. The V and J ends lost 4 bases and 3 bases respectively, with 26 bases between them. The CDR3 here is CASSEKIGVLNSNYEQYF. DNA for the CDR3: TGCGCCAGCAGCGAGAAGATTGGGGTCTTAAATTCCAACTACGAGCAGTACTTC.

This clonotype was picked up many times. This rearrangement joins TRBV13 to TRBJ2-4; no clear D. Germline V gives CDR1 PRHDT, CDR2 FYEKMQ (reference sequence). The CDR3 consists of 14 residues. Trimming left V 5 bases short and J 0 bases short, with 8 bases between. The CDR3 spells CASSRGVAKNIQYF. As DNA, the CDR3 is TGTGCCAGCAGCCGTGGGGTAGCCAAAAACATTCAGTACTTC. Drawing the rest from reference TRBV13 and TRBJ2-4, the complete variable domain is AAGVIQSPRHLIKEKRETATLKCYPIPRHDTVYWYQQGPGQDPQFLISFYEKMQSDKGSIPDRFSAQQFSDYHSELNMSSLELGDSALYFCASSRGVAKNIQYFGAGTRLSVL.

This clonotype has just a few counts. This sequence joins TRBV5-1 and TRBJ2-3, with 9 nucleotides matching TRBD2. Germline V CDR1 and CDR2: SGHRS, YFSETQ. This CDR3 spans 22 amino acids. V lost 4 bases to trimming and J lost 8 bases; unmatched junction nucleotides: 32. CDR3 bases: TGCGCCAGCAGCATACCGAAATGGGGCAGGCCCTTAGCGGGGGACCCGGCGAGTACGCAGTATTTT. This sequence encodes CASSIPKWGRPLAGDPASTQYF. The variable domain in full, completed from reference TRBV5-1 and TRBJ2-3, reads KAGVTQTPRYLIKTRGQQVTLSCSPISGHRSVSWYQQTPGQGLQFLFEYFSETQRNKGNFPGRFSGRQFSNSRSEMNVSTLELGDSALYLCASSIPKWGRPLAGDPASTQYFGPGTRLTVL.

This clonotype was picked up many times. The chain is built from TRBV28 and TRBJ2-1, with D hard to call. Looked up from germline, CDR1 is MDHEN and CDR2 is SYDVKM. Between the trimmed V and J ends, which lost 3 bases and 4 bases, there was a span of 7 bases. CDR3 length: 13 amino acids. The CDR3 nucleotides are TGTGCCAGCAGTTTGGTTCTTTACAATGAGCAGTTCTTC. It codes for CASSLVLYNEQFF.

This clonotype has a count of ten or more. This chain links TRBV6-1 with TRBJ1-2; D remains unclear. CDR1 MNHNS and CDR2 SASEGT come from the germline V gene. CDR3 length equals 14 residues. Trimming shortened V by 2 bases and J by 4 bases, and 11 bases separated the two germline ends. The CDR3 region has the DNA TGTGCCAGCAGTGAAAAGGACGGCCCCTATGGCTACACCTTC. Amino acid sequence: CASSEKDGPYGYTF.

This clonotype was counted ten times or more. The V and J genes are TRBV20-1 and TRBJ2-1; no clear D. Trimming stripped 5 bases from V and 7 bases from J, with 6 bases between. CDR1 and CDR2 (germline): DFQATT, SNEGSKA (reference sequence). There are 10 residues in the CDR3. CDR3 nucleotide sequence: TGCAGTGCTCAGTCTAATGAGCAGTTCTTC. Translating gives CSAQSNEQFF.

This clonotype was found many times. The chain uses TRBV5-1 and TRBJ2-1; 11 nucleotides agree with TRBD2. In germline, CDR1 is SGHRS, CDR2 YFSETQ. Trimming cost V 7 bases and J 5 bases; bases outside gene matches: 8. The CDR3 covers 15 residues. The CDR3 spells CASRVAGGPHNEQFF. Here the CDR3 DNA reads TGCGCCAGCCGAGTAGCGGGGGGGCCCCACAATGAGCAGTTCTTC.

This clonotype occurred many times. V usage is TRBV5-1 and J usage is TRBJ1-5; D remains ambiguous. Trimming cost V 1 base and J 3 bases, with 11 bases left between them. This CDR3 region has 15 residues. Germline CDR1 reads SGHRS; CDR2 reads YFSETQ. CDR3 DNA sequence: TGCGCCAGCAGCTTGAGTCGTCAGACCAATCAGCCCCAGCATTTT. It codes for CASSLSRQTNQPQHF.

This clonotype has only a few counts. The CDR3 DNA sequence: TGTGCCAGCAGCAAAGAAACAGATACGCAGTATTTT. Encoded protein: CASSKETDTQYF. The rearrangement uses TRBV21-1 and TRBJ2-3. TRBV21-1 has pseudogene status. The CDR3 covers 12 residues.

The chain uses TRBV2 and TRBJ2-3; D is unclear. Trimming took off 2 bases at V and 5 bases at J, with 17 bases between the two ends. The length of the CDR3 is 16 residues. Germline V CDR1 and CDR2: SNHLY, FYNNEI. The CDR3, as DNA: TGTGCCAGCAGTGAACGGTCAGCAGGCCCTAAAGATACGCAGTATTTT. This encodes CASSERSAGPKDTQYF.

The J gene is TRBJ2-7, the V gene TRBV20-1, with D tentatively TRBD1 or TRBD2 (8 bases each). The CDR3 loop spans 14 amino acids. V lost 3 bases and J lost 3, with 15 bases in between. The germline V gene has CDR1 DFQATT and CDR2 SNEGSKA (reference sequence). CDR3 sequence reads: CSARREDRVYEQYF. The CDR3, as DNA: TGCAGTGCTAGGCGGGAGGACAGGGTCTACGAGCAGTACTTC.